A selection of T cell receptor beta chains follows, all from one sample in a study of cytotoxic CD8 clonotypes in ibrutinib-treated CLL. The table came from immunoSEQ multiplex PCR; TCRdb's copy has only in-frame clones and leaves some out. Among roughly 220,000 clones listed, 65% to 80% were seen once. Source: PBMCs, taken after 12 months of ibrutinib treatment. These TCRs come from a human donor with chronic lymphocytic leukemia. CDR3s include the opening cysteine and the closing phenylalanine or tryptophan. The D gene is left open where the match is weak. Some rows have no size entry. The others give once, few or many, or a class for an expanded clone.

.	.	TRBV30	TRBJ2-6	TGTGCCTGGAAGGGGAGGGGGCTGATCTCTGGGGCCAACGTCCTGACTTTC	CAWKGRGLISGANVLTF
TRBD1	.	TRBV25-1	TRBJ1-1	TGTGCCAGCAGTGAGTCAGGGGGCGGCGGTGAAGCTTTCTTT	CASSESGGGGEAFF
TRBD1	.	TRBV7-2	TRBJ1-1	TGTGCCAGCAGCCGAGGACAGGAGATGAACACTGAAGCTTTCTTT	CASSRGQEMNTEAFF
.	few	TRBV30	TRBJ1-5	TGTGCCTGGAGTCTAGGGGACTATAAGCCCCAGCATTTT	CAWSLGDYKPQHF
.	.	TRBV7-9	TRBJ2-1	TGTGCCAGTAGTCAGGGGAGTGCATACAATGAGCAGTTCTTC	CASSQGSAYNEQFF
.	.	TRBV2	TRBJ2-7	TGTGCCAGCAGTGAAGCCCCACAGGGACCAAACTACGAGCAGTACTTC	CASSEAPQGPNYEQYF
.	.	TRBV6-6	TRBJ1-3	TGTGCCAGCAGTTACTCGGACAGCTCTGGAAACACCATATATTTT	CASSYSDSSGNTIYF
.	.	TRBV6-5	TRBJ1-1	TGTGCCAGCAGTCGCCCGGCGGGGGCGCGAACTGAAGCTTTCTTT	CASSRPAGARTEAFF
.	few	TRBV5-4	TRBJ1-2	TGTGCCAGCAGCTTGGGAGCAGCTCTTGGTGGCTACACCTTC	CASSLGAALGGYTF
.	.	TRBV20-1	TRBJ1-2	TGCAGTGCTCAGAAAGAGGGAGGCTACACCTTC	CSAQKEGGYTF
.	.	TRBV5-3	TRBJ1-4	TGTGCCAGAAGCCCCGACAGCACTAATGAAAAACTGTTTTTT	CARSPDSTNEKLFF
.	.	TRBV15	TRBJ2-3	TGTGCCACCAGCAGAGAAGGTACCATAGGTAATACGCAGTATTTT	CATSREGTIGNTQYF
.	.	TRBV19	TRBJ1-2	TGTGCCAGTAGGGACGTCTCGATGGCGGGCACCTTC	CASRDVSMAGTF
.	.	TRBV28	TRBJ1-2	TGTGCCAGCTTTCGTCAGGGACCACGATATGGCTACACCTTC	CASFRQGPRYGYTF
.	.	TRBV10-3	TRBJ1-1	TGTGCCATCAGTGACGTAGAGGACGGTCTGAGCACTGAAGCTTTCTTT	CAISDVEDGLSTEAFF
TRBD1	few	TRBV7-3	TRBJ1-2	TGTGCCAGCAGCTTAAGGCCGGGACAGGGGGCGGCCTATGGCTACACCTTC	CASSLRPGQGAAYGYTF
.	.	TRBV7-8	TRBJ1-2	TGTGCCAGCAGCTTATCCCAGTACTATGGCTACACCTTC	CASSLSQYYGYTF
.	.	TRBV30	TRBJ2-5	TGTGCCTGGGGACGAGGGACACTGGTAAACCAAGAGACCCAGTACTTC	CAWGRGTLVNQETQYF
TRBD1	.	TRBV25-1	TRBJ1-2	TGTGCCAGCAGTGAATATGGGATAGGGGGCGGTGGCTACACCTTC	CASSEYGIGGGGYTF
.	many	TRBV6-5	TRBJ1-2	TGTGCCAGCAGCCCCTCGGTGGGAGCTAACTATGGCTACACCTTC	CASSPSVGANYGYTF
TRBD1	few	TRBV7-3	TRBJ2-2	TGTGCCAGCAGCTTAACGACAGGGGGCACCGGGGAGCTGTTTTTT	CASSLTTGGTGELFF
.	.	TRBV5-1	TRBJ1-3	TGCGCCAGCAGCTGGACAGCATCTGGAAACACCATATATTTT	CASSWTASGNTIYF
.	.	TRBV29-1	TRBJ2-7	TGCAGCGTCGTTTTGCGGGCGGGGGAGCAGTACTTC	CSVVLRAGEQYF
TRBD1	.	TRBV5-6	TRBJ1-1	TGTGCCAGCAGCCTCTGGACAGGGACGAACACTGAAGCTTTCTTT	CASSLWTGTNTEAFF
TRBD1	.	TRBV30	TRBJ2-3	TGTGCCTGGAGTTACAGGGGAGATACGCAGTATTTT	CAWSYRGDTQYF
.	.	TRBV7-8	TRBJ1-2	TGTGCCAGCAGCTTTTCCCCTGGGGGAAATGGCTACACCTTC	CASSFSPGGNGYTF
.	.	TRBV4-1	TRBJ2-5	TGCGCCAGCAGCCAAGATAGACACCCAAAGGCCCAAGAGACCCAGTACTTC	CASSQDRHPKAQETQYF
.	.	TRBV6-5	TRBJ1-1	TGTGCCAGCAGTTACGTTTCCGTGAACACTGAAGCTTTCTTT	CASSYVSVNTEAFF
TRBD1	few	TRBV28	TRBJ1-3	TGTGCCAGCAGTTTCCCCCGGACAGGGGGCAGTGGAAACACCATATATTTT	CASSFPRTGGSGNTIYF
.	once	TRBV19	TRBJ1-1	TGTGCCAGTAGTATGGGGACCATGAACACTGAAGCTTTCTTT	CASSMGTMNTEAFF
.	.	TRBV9	TRBJ2-1	TGTGCCAGCAGCGTAGCTTCTGGCGGGAACTACAATGAGCAGTTCTTC	CASSVASGGNYNEQFF
.	few	TRBV11-2	TRBJ2-7	TGTGCCAGCAGCTTAGATGACAGACACTACGAGCAGTACTTC	CASSLDDRHYEQYF
.	.	TRBV29-1	TRBJ2-1	TGCAGCGTTCTCATACCAGACAGGGACTTCGCCTCCTACAATGAGCAGTTCTTC	CSVLIPDRDFASYNEQFF
.	.	TRBV5-1	TRBJ1-1	TGCGCCAGCAGCGCTCCCCCGAACACTGAAGCTTTCTTT	CASSAPPNTEAFF
.	few	TRBV6-5	TRBJ1-4	TGTGCCAGCAGTCGAGGAGTGGGTGGTGAAAAACTGTTTTTT	CASSRGVGGEKLFF